What follows is one T cell receptor (beta chain) and its context. Germline CDR1 DFQATT, CDR2 SNEGSKA (reference sequence). The CDR3 loop spans 15 amino acids. V shed 7 bases, J shed 2 bases, and the junction held 11 bases outside the gene matches. This entry belongs to a study of Graves' ophthalmopathy and Graves' hyperthyroidism. The diagnosis combined clinical symptoms, thyroxine, TRAb, thyroid ultrasound and orbital computed tomography scans. The study amplified TCR beta CDR3 regions using RNA transcripts. The workflow started with a first-round RT-PCR run with HTBI primers and then moved on to a second-round multiplex PCR. MiXCR, run by TCRdb on the multiplex PCR reads, gives a single entry per CDR3 protein. Of around 1,200,000 distinct CDR3 sequences listed, approximately 35% were seen once; the top ten hold 8.5% to 14%.

The chain uses TRBV20-1 and TRBJ2-5, with 9 bases that match TRBD2. What was sequenced was peripheral blood or thyroid tissue (not recorded which). This TCR derives from an adult man with Graves' hyperthyroidism. This CDR3 is CSVSRPLAGQETQYF. As DNA, the CDR3 is TGCAGTGTTAGCAGGCCCCTAGCGGGGCAAGAGACCCAGTACTTC.